These 19 T cell receptor beta chains were sequenced from one sample in a study of cytomegalovirus exposure and HLA in healthy donors. 60 Vbeta and 13 Jbeta primers were used in PCR. Assay: immunoSEQ multiplex PCR; the TCRdb copy retains only in-frame clones and omits some. This table has tens of thousands of clones, roughly 72% appearing once. The sample was PBMCs. The receptors derive from a woman between 45 and 60 years old in good health and CMV-seropositive.

V is TRBV28 and J is TRBJ1-2; D uncertain. V lost 4 bases to trimming and J lost 2 bases, with 11 bases between them. Germline V gene data show CDR1 as MDHEN and CDR2 as SYDVKM. The CDR3 totals 14 residues. This CDR3 reads CASSSAGSNYGYTF. The CDR3 region has the DNA TGTGCCAGCAGTTCTGCGGGATCCAACTATGGCTACACCTTC.

The rearrangement joins TRBV5-6 to TRBJ1-1; D is unresolved. The germline gives CDR1 SGHDT, CDR2 YYEEEE. The ends were cut back, 4 bases at V and 4 bases at J, with 14 bases in the middle. The CDR3 runs 14 residues. Written as DNA, the CDR3 is TGTGCCAGCAGCCCCCGGACGGGAGCCACTGAAGCTTTCTTT. Protein product: CASSPRTGATEAFF.

The V and J genes are TRBV4-3 and TRBJ2-5; 7 bases fit TRBD1. The CDR3 totals 14 residues. Trimming at V came to 4 bases and at J to 5 bases, leaving 7 bases not matched to a gene. The V gene's germline CDR1 is LGHNA and CDR2 YSLEER. The CDR3 bases are TGCGCCAGCAGCCCGAGGGGGCTAGCCGAGACCCAGTACTTC. This translates into CASSPRGLAETQYF.

This rearrangement joins TRBV11-2 to TRBJ1-1, with D perhaps matching TRBD1 (5 bases). CDR3 length: 13 amino acids. Per germline, CDR1 SGHAT and CDR2 FQNNGV. Trimming cost V 3 bases and J 2 bases, with 7 bases left between them. The CDR3 here is CASSFDRNTEAFF. In nucleotides, the CDR3 is TGTGCCAGCAGCTTTGACAGAAACACTGAAGCTTTCTTT.

V is TRBV28 and J is TRBJ2-5; 8 nucleotides line up with TRBD2. The CDR3 runs 14 residues. The J segment lost 5 bases and the V segment lost 1 base, leaving 3 bases of the junction unmatched. Per the germline V gene, CDR1 is MDHEN and CDR2 is SYDVKM. DNA of the CDR3: TGTGCCAGCAGTTTATCTAGCGGGCACGAGACCCAGTACTTC. Its protein is CASSLSSGHETQYF.

This rearrangement joins TRBV7-2 to TRBJ1-1; unclear D gene. CDR1 SGHTA and CDR2 FQGNSA come from the germline V gene. This CDR3 region has 15 residues. Between the trimmed V and J ends, which lost 2 bases and 1 base, there was a span of 11 bases. Written as DNA, the CDR3 is TGTGCCAGCAGCTTACGGGTCACGGCGAACACTGAAGCTTTCTTT. It specifies CASSLRVTANTEAFF.

The chain couples TRBV11-3 to TRBJ2-7; D is possibly TRBD2 (6 bases). The V end lost 0 bases, the J end lost 7 bases, and 10 bases lay between the germline ends. CDR1 and CDR2 from the germline V gene are SGHNT and YENEEA. The CDR3 is 13 amino acids. The CDR3 spells CASSLDVEGEQYF. CDR3 bases: TGTGCCAGCAGCTTAGACGTGGAGGGAGAGCAGTACTTC. Drawing the rest from reference TRBV11-3 and TRBJ2-7, the complete variable domain is EAGVVQSPRYKIIEKKQPVAFWCNPISGHNTLYWYLQNLGQGPELLIRYENEEAVDDSQLPKDRFSAERLKGVDSTLKIQPAELGDSAVYLCASSLDVEGEQYFGPGTRLTVT.

V usage is TRBV9 and J usage is TRBJ1-6; TRBD1 is a possible D gene (6 bases). V gave up 2 bases and J gave up 8 bases, with 11 bases separating them. The CDR3 length is 14 residues. Looked up from germline, CDR1 is SGDLS and CDR2 is YYNGEE. CDR3 sequence: CASSVGQTYSPLHF. The CDR3, as DNA: TGTGCCAGCAGCGTTGGACAGACCTATTCACCCCTCCACTTT.

The chain employs TRBV19 and TRBJ2-1; 11 positions agree with TRBD2. J gave up 0 bases and V 8 bases, and 3 bases lay outside the gene matches. The CDR3 is 15 residues long. The germline V gene has CDR1 LNHDA and CDR2 SQIVND (reference sequence). The CDR3 DNA follows: TGTGCCAGTGGGACTAGCGGTGTCTCCTACAATGAGCAGTTCTTC. Translating it yields CASGTSGVSYNEQFF.

The chain carries TRBV18 and TRBJ2-3; D is ambiguous. The V end lost 5 bases, the J end lost 8 bases, and 8 bases lay between the germline ends. CDR1 and CDR2 from the germline V gene are KGHSH and LQKENI. The CDR3 is made up of 11 amino acids. In DNA, the CDR3 is TGTGCCAGCTCAAGTATCGGTACGCAGTATTTT. Its protein product is CASSSIGTQYF.

In this sample, this clone turned up a few times. The V gene is TRBV2, the J gene TRBJ1-4; 7 bases map to TRBD1. The germline V gene encodes CDR1 SNHLY and CDR2 FYNNEI. The length of the CDR3 is 16 residues. V lost 7 bases, J lost 0 bases, and 8 bases stayed unmatched. CDR3 loop: CASKARGLSTNEKLFF. Here the CDR3 DNA reads TGTGCCAGCAAGGCCAGGGGGTTGTCAACTAATGAAAAACTGTTTTTT.

The rearrangement uses TRBV27 and TRBJ2-7, with a possible D match to TRBD2 (6 bases). The CDR3 loop spans 13 amino acids. The V and J ends lost 6 bases and 0 bases respectively, with 9 bases between them. CDR1 and CDR2 (germline): MNHEY, SMNVEV (reference sequence). The CDR3 loop is CASRRDSSYEQYF. DNA for the CDR3: TGTGCCAGCAGACGGGACTCCTCCTACGAGCAGTACTTC.

The rearrangement joins TRBV7-6 to TRBJ1-6; the D is unclear. V was trimmed by 4 bases and J by 7 bases, leaving 8 bases between them. This CDR3 has 13 residues. The V gene's germline CDR1 is SGHVS and CDR2 FNYEAQ. The CDR3 DNA reads TGTGCCAGCAGCTCTAATCCAAATTCACCCCTCCACTTT. Protein: CASSSNPNSPLHF.

The CDR3, as DNA: TGTGCCAGCAGCTTAAACCCGGTTAATGAGCAGTTCTTC. The encoded protein is CASSLNPVNEQFF. The genes are TRBV7-9 and TRBJ2-1, with D hard to call. Trimming left V 2 bases short and J 7 bases short, with 9 bases between. The CDR3 runs to 13 residues. Germline V CDR1 and CDR2: SEHNR, FQNEAQ (reference sequence). The full variable domain, with the rest looked up from reference TRBV7-9 and TRBJ2-1, is DTGVSQNPRHKITKRGQNVTFRCDPISEHNRLYWYRQTLGQGPEFLTYFQNEAQLEKSRLLSDRFSAERPKGSFSTLEIQRTEQGDSAMYLCASSLNPVNEQFFGPGTRLTVL.

The rearrangement uses TRBV11-3 and TRBJ2-5, with unresolved D. Between the trimmed V and J ends, which lost 0 bases and 5 bases, there was a span of 7 bases. Germline-derived CDR1 and CDR2 are SGHNT and YENEEA. This CDR3 region has 13 residues. This CDR3 reads CASSLDSFETQYF. The CDR3 region has the DNA TGTGCCAGCAGCTTAGATAGCTTTGAGACCCAGTACTTC.

The sample holds a few counts of this clone. The V call is TRBV12-5, the J call TRBJ1-3; 7 nucleotides match TRBD1. The CDR3 is made up of 17 amino acids. Germline V gives CDR1 LGHNT, CDR2 FRNRAP. J was trimmed by 3 bases and V by 3 bases; bases with no gene match: 11. The CDR3 nucleotides are TGTGCTAGTGGTTTTCGTCTGCACAGGGGAAATGGAAACACCATATATTTT. Translation: CASGFRLHRGNGNTIYF.

The V gene is TRBV5-3, the J gene TRBJ1-2; D remains ambiguous. TRBV5-3 is annotated as an ORF whose role is uncertain. Trimming left V 3 bases short and J 0 bases short, with 12 bases between. CDR3 length equals 15 residues. CDR3: CARSSLGRANYGYTF. CDR3 coding DNA: TGTGCCAGAAGCTCCTTGGGCCGTGCTAACTATGGCTACACCTTC.

V is TRBV7-9 and J is TRBJ2-1; D is possibly TRBD1 (6 bases). The V gene's germline CDR1 is SEHNR and CDR2 FQNEAQ (reference sequence). The CDR3 length is 16 residues. V gave up 2 bases and J gave up 0 bases, with 11 bases separating them. The CDR3 DNA follows: TGTGCCAGCAGCTTATCTTGGACAGACTCCTACAATGAGCAGTTCTTC. Translation: CASSLSWTDSYNEQFF.

The chain combines TRBV7-3 with TRBJ2-7; the match to TRBD1 covers 7 bases. V shed 5 bases and J 6 bases; nucleotides not matched to a gene: 4. The CDR3 length is 12 residues. Germline loops: CDR1 SGHTA, CDR2 FQGTGA. The CDR3 region is CASSPPGGEQYF. The CDR3 nucleotides are TGTGCCAGCAGCCCCCCAGGGGGCGAGCAGTACTTC.